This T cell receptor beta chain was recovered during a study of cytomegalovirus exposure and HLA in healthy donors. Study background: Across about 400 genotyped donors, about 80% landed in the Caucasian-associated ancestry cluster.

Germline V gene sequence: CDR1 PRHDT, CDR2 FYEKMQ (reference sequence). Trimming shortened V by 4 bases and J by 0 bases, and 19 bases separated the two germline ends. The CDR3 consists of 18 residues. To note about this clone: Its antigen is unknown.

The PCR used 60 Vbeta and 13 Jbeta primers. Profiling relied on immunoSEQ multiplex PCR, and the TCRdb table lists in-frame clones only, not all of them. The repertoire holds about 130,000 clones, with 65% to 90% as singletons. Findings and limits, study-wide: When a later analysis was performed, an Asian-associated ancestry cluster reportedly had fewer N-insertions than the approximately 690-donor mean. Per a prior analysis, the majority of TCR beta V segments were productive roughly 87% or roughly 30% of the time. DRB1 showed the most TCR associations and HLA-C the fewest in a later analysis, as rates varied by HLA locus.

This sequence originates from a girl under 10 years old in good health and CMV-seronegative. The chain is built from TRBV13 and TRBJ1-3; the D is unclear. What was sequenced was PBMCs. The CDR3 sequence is CASSSLISEHSSGNTIYF. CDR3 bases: TGTGCCAGCAGCTCCTTGATCTCGGAGCACTCCTCTGGAAACACCATATATTTT.